This section outlines one T cell receptor beta chain sequence together with its context. Its antigen is unknown. The sample comes from a study of graft-versus-host responses after intestinal transplantation. Whole-study results and caveats: Allografts carried high graft-versus-host to host-versus-graft clonal ratios in patients having graft-donor T cell macrochimerism.

Only in-frame clones appear in the TCRdb table, and some are missing; sequencing was by immunoSEQ multiplex PCR. The table shows about 90,000 clones, with around 90% occurring only once. Sample: unstimulated CD4+ T cells sorted from spleen or lymph node cells, taken before intestinal transplant. The sequence was collected from a human donor who received an intestinal transplant.

The CDR3 region is CSVVWDLRYNEQFF. In DNA, the CDR3 is TGCAGCGTTGTATGGGACCTTCGCTACAATGAGCAGTTCTTC. V usage is TRBV29-1 and J usage is TRBJ2-1, with D possibly called TRBD1 or TRBD2 (5 bases each). The CDR3 sequence is 14 residues long. In germline, CDR1 is SQVTM, CDR2 ANQGSEA. V was trimmed by 4 bases and J by 3 bases, leaving 13 bases between them.